These 11 T cell receptor beta chains share one sample of origin, sequenced in a study of cytomegalovirus exposure and HLA in healthy donors. The PCR employed 60 Vbeta primers together with 13 Jbeta primers. TCRdb's table, derived via immunoSEQ multiplex PCR, lists solely in-frame clones and lacks some. This sample has some 120,000 clones, with around 75% found just once. The material sequenced was PBMCs. The receptors here all came from a woman aged 18-35 years in good health and CMV-seronegative.

This chain uses TRBV4-1 with TRBJ2-7; weak D call: TRBD1 (6 bases). Germline loops: CDR1 MGHRA, CDR2 YSYEKL. The CDR3 is 14 residues long. V was pared by 2 bases and J by 4 bases, with 12 bases between. The CDR3 is CASSQRDTLYEQYF. For the CDR3, the DNA is TGCGCCAGCAGCCAAAGGGACACACTATACGAGCAGTACTTC.

This chain joins TRBV30 and TRBJ2-7; unclear D gene. Per germline, CDR1 GTSNPN and CDR2 SVGIG (reference sequence). Trimming removed 1 base from V and 7 bases from J, with 14 bases in between. This CDR3 is 13 amino acids long. CDR3 residues: CAWSGFTVDEQYF. The CDR3 DNA sequence: TGTGCCTGGAGTGGGTTCACGGTAGATGAGCAGTACTTC.

The V and J genes are TRBV28 and TRBJ1-2; D unresolved. The ends were cut back, 3 bases at V and 8 bases at J, with 16 bases in the middle. The V gene's germline CDR1 is MDHEN and CDR2 SYDVKM. The CDR3 is made up of 14 amino acids. CDR3 protein: CASSFRREPRGYTF. In DNA form, the CDR3 reads TGTGCCAGCAGTTTTCGAAGAGAACCCCGAGGCTACACCTTC.

This rearrangement joins TRBV7-9 to TRBJ1-6; the D is unclear. With 7 bases removed from V and 7 bases from J, the gap between germline ends came to 11 bases. CDR3 length: 13 residues. The germline V gene has CDR1 SEHNR and CDR2 FQNEAQ (reference sequence). The CDR3 is CASTGLNNSPLHF. The CDR3 DNA sequence: TGTGCCAGCACCGGACTGAACAATTCACCCCTCCACTTT.

The V and J genes are TRBV2 and TRBJ2-4; D is perhaps TRBD1 (5 bases). The length of the CDR3 is 16 residues. V was trimmed by 5 bases and J by 0 bases, leaving 14 bases between them. The V gene's germline CDR1 is SNHLY and CDR2 FYNNEI. The CDR3, as DNA: TGTGCCAGCAGTTTTGACAGACATTTAGCCAAAAACATTCAGTACTTC. Its translation is CASSFDRHLAKNIQYF. The full variable domain, rest sourced from reference TRBV2 and TRBJ2-4, is EPEVTQTPSHQVTQMGQEVILRCVPISNHLYFYWYRQILGQKVEFLVSFYNNEISEKSEIFDDQFSVERPDGSNFTLKIRSTKLEDSAMYFCASSFDRHLAKNIQYFGAGTRLSVL.

This chain joins TRBV5-1 and TRBJ2-1; no clear D gene. The CDR3 is 17 residues long. The germline gives CDR1 SGHRS, CDR2 YFSETQ. V was pared by 4 bases and J by 0 bases, with 17 bases between. The CDR3 sequence: CASSPSGFRISYNEQFF. The DNA of the CDR3 is TGCGCCAGCAGCCCTTCAGGATTCCGGATCTCCTACAATGAGCAGTTCTTC.

The chain couples TRBV6-1 to TRBJ2-7; maybe TRBD2 (6 bases). Germline CDR1 and CDR2: MNHNS and SASEGT. This CDR3 spans 15 amino acids. Between the trimmed V and J ends, which lost 6 bases and 3 bases, there was a span of 18 bases. The DNA for the CDR3 is TGTGCCAGCAGCCCGCGGGGCGGGTACTACTACGAGCAGTACTTC. This codes for CASSPRGGYYYEQYF.

J is TRBJ1-6 and V is TRBV2; tentatively, D is TRBD1 (6 bases). The CDR3 is made up of 16 amino acids. Trimming removed 6 bases at V and 5 bases at J, with 17 bases between. The V gene's germline CDR1 is SNHLY and CDR2 FYNNEI. The CDR3 here is CASRGHGAWDNSPLHF. CDR3 in DNA: TGTGCCAGCAGGGGACATGGGGCCTGGGATAATTCACCCCTCCACTTT.

This clone was seen more than once but under ten times. The V and J genes are TRBV19 and TRBJ1-5; 7 nucleotides line up with TRBD1. With V trimmed by 10 bases and J by 2 bases, 5 bases remained unmatched. The CDR3 extends over 13 amino acids. CDR1 and CDR2 from the germline V gene are LNHDA and SQIVND (reference sequence). CDR3 region: CATQGGGNQPQHF. Written as DNA, the CDR3 is TGTGCCACCCAGGGGGGAGGCAATCAGCCCCAGCATTTT.

This chain joins TRBV6-1 and TRBJ1-2; 7 bases align to TRBD1. The V gene's germline CDR1 is MNHNS and CDR2 SASEGT. The length of the CDR3 is 14 residues. After removal of 6 bases from V and 7 bases from J, the junction contained 11 bases not matched to a gene. This CDR3 is CASSRETGDFGYTF. The DNA of the CDR3 is TGTGCCAGCAGCCGAGAAACAGGGGACTTTGGCTACACCTTC.

This clone came up once. The chain employs TRBV5-1 and TRBJ1-2, with 11 bases lining up with TRBD1. CDR1 is SGHRS, CDR2 YFSETQ, per germline. CDR3 size: 15 residues. Losses at the gene ends were 4 bases for V and 4 bases for J; bases not matched to a gene: 6. The CDR3 sequence is CASSAGQGVGYGYTF. CDR3 nucleotide sequence: TGCGCCAGCAGCGCGGGACAGGGGGTTGGCTATGGCTACACCTTC.